One sample yielded the 24 T cell receptor beta chains listed below, sequenced in a study of persistence of HIV-infected CD4 T cells (dated by TCRdb to 2019 to 2021). Their antigen targets remain unknown. The sample's treatment or condition label is to be understood as: suppressive antiretroviral therapy. As a nonspecific positive control representing the CD4+ T cell repertoire, cells were stimulated with anti-CD3/anti-CD28 magnetic beads. Responding CD4+ T cells were sorted by upregulation of both CD40 ligand and CD69. TCRbeta repertoires were sequenced from genomic DNA with the immunoSEQ hsTCRB assay version 4 in survey mode. The immuneACCESS repertoire file appears here via TCRdb, limited to in-frame rearrangements. These files lack a portion of the clones; in checked studies, under half of the deficit traces to unresolved V genes, and the cause of the others is not known. This sample has fewer than 50,000 clones in its table, and about nine tenths of those were observed once. The ten top clones hold approximately 2% of the sample.

Here the sequenced sample was CD4+ T cells sorted from PBMCs after approximately 18-hour stimulation, taken from a patient who received antiretroviral therapy. The cell subset or site label for this specimen denotes: CD40L+CD69+ CD4 T cells responding to anti-CD3/anti-CD28 beads, representing the overall repertoire. The receptor source for this set is an adult man with HIV who was CMV-seropositive.

In this sample, this clone turned up once. The gene calls are TRBV5-1 and TRBJ1-4; D not resolved. The V gene lost 0 bases and the J gene lost 0 bases, with 12 bases spanning the gap. The CDR3 covers 17 residues. Germline CDR1 SGHRS, CDR2 YFSETQ. For the CDR3, the DNA is TGCGCCAGCAGCTTGGGAGTCGGCGATCCAACTAATGAAAAACTGTTTTTT. It specifies CASSLGVGDPTNEKLFF.

This chain connects TRBV18 to TRBJ2-1; possibly TRBD1 for D (6 bases). V lost 4 bases, J lost 4 bases, and 8 bases lay in between. CDR3 size: 13 residues. Germline V gene sequence: CDR1 KGHSH, CDR2 LQKENI. The CDR3 nucleotides read TGTGCCAGCTCACGGACAGTATACAATGAGCAGTTCTTC. Its protein is CASSRTVYNEQFF.

The rearrangement uses TRBV20-1 and TRBJ2-7; 7 bases align to TRBD2. CDR1 and CDR2 (germline): DFQATT, SNEGSKA (reference sequence). This CDR3 contains 17 residues. With 6 bases clipped from V and 3 bases from J, the junction kept 20 bases outside the gene matches. The CDR3 is CSASDQASGSNIYEQYF. CDR3 bases: TGCAGTGCGAGTGATCAGGCTAGCGGTTCTAACATCTACGAGCAGTACTTC.

V usage is TRBV12-5 and J usage is TRBJ2-7, with 11 nucleotides matching TRBD2. Germline trimming cut 11 bases from V and 7 bases from J; bases unmatched to any gene: 13. This CDR3 region has 14 residues. Looked up from germline, CDR1 is LGHNT and CDR2 is FRNRAP. The DNA for the CDR3 is TGTGCTGGGGATAGGTCTAGCGGGGGGAGAGAGCAGTACTTC. It codes for CAGDRSSGGREQYF.

This clone is a singleton in its sample. The J gene is TRBJ1-6, the V gene TRBV18; no reliable D call. The CDR3 loop spans 17 amino acids. Germline lookup yields CDR1 KGHSH and CDR2 LQKENI. V was trimmed by 3 bases and J by 0 bases, leaving 12 bases between them. The CDR3 DNA follows: TGTGCCAGCTCACCGACCGCCTCGAGCTCCTATAATTCACCCCTCCACTTT. Residues: CASSPTASSSYNSPLHF.

This clone was observed once. The chain carries TRBV10-1 and TRBJ2-2; 9 nucleotides match TRBD2. The length of the CDR3 is 15 residues. V lost 2 bases and J lost 6; bases outside the gene matches: 4. Germline CDR1 WNHNN, CDR2 SYGVQD (reference sequence). The CDR3 spells CASSEGLASPGELFF. The CDR3 region has the DNA TGCGCCAGCAGTGAGGGACTAGCGTCGCCCGGGGAGCTGTTTTTT.

This clone has a handful of counts. The chain carries TRBV24-1 and TRBJ2-5; 7 nucleotides match TRBD1. Germline CDR1 reads KGHDR; CDR2 reads SFDVKD. The CDR3 spans 13 residues. With V trimmed by 10 bases and J by 4 bases, 8 bases remained unmatched. The CDR3 region is CATKGQDSETQYF. CDR3 DNA sequence: TGTGCCACAAAAGGACAGGATTCAGAGACCCAGTACTTC.

The V call is TRBV5-5, the J call TRBJ2-6, with D possibly being TRBD1 (6 bases). The CDR3 is made up of 16 amino acids. The V end was cut by 0 bases, the J end by 4 bases, with 11 bases between. Germline V gives CDR1 SGHKS, CDR2 YYEKEE (reference sequence). The CDR3 region has the DNA TGTGCCAGCAGCTTGGGCCCAGGGGCAGGGGCCAACGTCCTGACTTTC. This encodes CASSLGPGAGANVLTF. Full variable domain (outside the CDR3, taken from reference TRBV5-5 and TRBJ2-6): DAGVTQSPTHLIKTRGQQVTLRCSPISGHKSVSWYQQVLGQGPQFIFQYYEKEERGRGNFPDRFSARQFPNYSSELNVNALLLGDSALYLCASSLGPGAGANVLTFGAGSRLTVL.

The V and J genes are TRBV2 and TRBJ2-3; D ambiguous. This CDR3 comprises 14 residues. From germline, CDR1 is SNHLY and CDR2 FYNNEI. Trimming stripped 4 bases from V and 0 bases from J, with 8 bases between. CDR3 bases: TGTGCCAGCAGTGCGGTTTTGAGCACAGATACGCAGTATTTT. Amino acids: CASSAVLSTDTQYF.

The chain employs TRBV19 and TRBJ1-6; D not certain. Germline V CDR1 and CDR2: LNHDA, SQIVND (reference sequence). The V gene lost 6 bases and the J gene lost 1 base, with 10 bases spanning the gap. This CDR3 spans 15 amino acids. The CDR3 bases are TGTGCCAGTAGCCCCCGGAGATCCTATAATTCACCCCTCCACTTT. Its translation is CASSPRRSYNSPLHF.

This rearrangement joins TRBV15 to TRBJ1-6; TRBD1 is a possible D gene (6 bases). Germline CDR1 and CDR2: LNHNV and YYDKDF (reference sequence). Trimming stripped 0 bases from V and 6 bases from J, with 12 bases between. The CDR3 totals 16 residues. The CDR3 reads CATSRDLGTPNSPLHF. The CDR3 DNA reads as TGTGCCACCAGCAGAGATTTGGGGACACCTAATTCACCCCTCCACTTT.

This chain joins TRBV5-1 and TRBJ1-6; tentative D call: TRBD1 (5 bases). Germline values: CDR1 SGHRS, CDR2 YFSETQ. Trimming removed 0 bases at V and 9 bases at J, with 13 bases between. This CDR3 is 15 amino acids long. CDR3 nucleotide sequence: TGCGCCAGCAGCTTGGCAGGGAATAGGGGTTCACCCCTCCACTTT. The encoded protein is CASSLAGNRGSPLHF.

The chain has TRBV12-3 or TRBV12-4 and TRBJ2-5; no reliable D call. CDR3 length: 12 amino acids. V lost 8 bases and J 4 bases, leaving 11 bases between the germline ends. CDR3 in DNA: TGTGCCAGCCTGTCTTCCGGAGAGACCCAGTACTTC. Translated, it gives CASLSSGETQYF.

This sequence joins TRBV29-1 and TRBJ1-3, with 9 positions matching TRBD1. The CDR3 extends over 19 amino acids. The germline CDR1 and CDR2 sequences are SQVTM and ANQGSEA. J gave up 0 bases and V 6 bases, and 18 bases lay outside the gene matches. The CDR3 here is CSVARPRPTGGISGNTIYF. CDR3 DNA sequence: TGCAGCGTAGCAAGACCGCGACCCACAGGGGGCATCTCTGGAAACACCATATATTTT. The full variable domain, with the rest looked up from reference TRBV29-1 and TRBJ1-3, is SAVISQKPSRDICQRGTSLTIQCQVDSQVTMMFWYRQQPGQSLTLIATANQGSEATYESGFVIDKFPISRPNLTFSTLTVSNMSPEDSSIYLCSVARPRPTGGISGNTIYFGEGSWLTVV.

This clone was detected only once. The V gene is TRBV20-1, the J gene TRBJ2-7; tentative D call: TRBD1 (6 bases). The CDR3 is made up of 11 amino acids. Germline assignment: CDR1 DFQATT and CDR2 SNEGSKA (reference sequence). The V end was cut by 3 bases, the J end by 5 bases, with 8 bases between. The CDR3 sequence: CSASNRDEQYF. The CDR3 coding sequence is TGCAGTGCTAGTAACAGGGACGAGCAGTACTTC.

This rearrangement joins TRBV24-1 to TRBJ1-2, with a possible D match to TRBD1 (6 bases). V lost 9 bases and J 7 bases, leaving 11 bases between the germline ends. This CDR3 is 11 amino acids long. Germline V CDR1 and CDR2: KGHDR, SFDVKD. The CDR3 bases are TGTGCCACCGAGGGGGGGTTTGGCTACACCTTC. It yields the protein CATEGGFGYTF.

J is TRBJ1-4 and V is TRBV5-4, with TRBD1 as a possible D gene (5 bases). Germline CDR1 and CDR2: SGHNT and YYREEE (reference sequence). The CDR3 extends over 16 amino acids. V shed 3 bases and J shed 6 bases, with 18 bases lying between them. CDR3 region: CASSWRQGGSHEKLFF. The CDR3 bases are TGTGCCAGCAGCTGGCGTCAGGGTGGGTCGCATGAAAAACTGTTTTTT.

This clone is a singleton in its sample. The V and J genes are TRBV9 and TRBJ2-7; TRBD1 matches 8 bases. Germline assignment: CDR1 SGDLS and CDR2 YYNGEE. Germline trimming cut 5 bases from V and 3 bases from J; bases unmatched to any gene: 13. CDR3 length: 16 amino acids. The CDR3 region is CASSQGAVGLDYEQYF. The CDR3 coding sequence is TGTGCCAGCAGTCAGGGGGCAGTGGGGCTTGACTACGAGCAGTACTTC.

The rearrangement uses TRBV3-1 (or the pseudogene TRBV3-2) and TRBJ2-7; 10 bases agree with TRBD1. The CDR3 spans 14 residues. Germline CDR1 reads LGHDT; CDR2 reads YNNKEL (reference sequence). V dropped 5 bases and J dropped 4; count of bases not matched to a gene: 5. In DNA, the CDR3 is TGTGCCAGCAGCGTCCGGGACAGGGGATACGAGCAGTACTTC. Its translation is CASSVRDRGYEQYF.

This clone has only a few counts. The V gene is TRBV2, the J gene TRBJ1-6; TRBD1 is a possible D gene (5 bases). V was trimmed by 4 bases and J by 8 bases, leaving 12 bases between them. CDR1 SNHLY and CDR2 FYNNEI come from the germline V gene. This CDR3 spans 14 amino acids. The CDR3 DNA sequence: TGTGCCAGCAGTGCGTCGGGGCGAGATTCACCCCTCCACTTT. It codes for CASSASGRDSPLHF. The whole variable domain, filled in from reference TRBV2 and TRBJ1-6, reads EPEVTQTPSHQVTQMGQEVILRCVPISNHLYFYWYRQILGQKVEFLVSFYNNEISEKSEIFDDQFSVERPDGSNFTLKIRSTKLEDSAMYFCASSASGRDSPLHFGNGTRLTVT.

Points on this clone: The junction departs from the called germline gene at one end, perhaps through a read error. The rearrangement joins TRBV9 to TRBJ1-2, with 10 bases fitting TRBD1. The CDR3 has 14 residues. CDR1 and CDR2 from the germline V gene are SGDLS and YYNGEE. This CDR3 is CASRVGTGDFGYTF. DNA for the CDR3: TGTGCCAGCAGGGTAGGGACAGGGGATTTTGGCTACACCTTC.

This clone has just one count. The rearrangement joins TRBV29-1 to TRBJ2-1, with D unresolved. Germline CDR1 SQVTM, CDR2 ANQGSEA. Trimming shortened V by 4 bases and J by 7 bases, and 8 bases separated the two germline ends. The CDR3 consists of 11 residues. For the CDR3, the DNA is TGCAGCGTTGCTTACTGGAATGAGCAGTTCTTC. It codes for CSVAYWNEQFF.

V is TRBV19 and J is TRBJ2-1, with a tentative D call TRBD1 (6 bases). This CDR3 contains 15 residues. Germline V gives CDR1 LNHDA, CDR2 SQIVND (reference sequence). Between the trimmed V and J ends, which lost 4 bases and 0 bases, there was a span of 10 bases. This CDR3 is CASSRGTISYNEQFF. CDR3 nucleotides: TGTGCCAGTAGTAGGGGGACAATCTCCTACAATGAGCAGTTCTTC.

The genes are TRBV5-1 and TRBJ2-7; D uncertain. The CDR3 loop spans 14 amino acids. Germline CDR1 SGHRS, CDR2 YFSETQ. Trimming stripped 0 bases from V and 2 bases from J, with 9 bases between. The CDR3 nucleotides are TGCGCCAGCAGCTTGGAGGTTCAGACCTACGAGCAGTACTTC. Its protein product is CASSLEVQTYEQYF.